This passage covers 23 T cell receptor beta chains from one sample sequenced in a study of T-cell reconstitution after alpha-beta-depleted transplantation in children. During its preparation, the TCRbeta library received unique molecular identifiers. TCRdb re-derived calls from the PCR reads in MiXCR, one entry per CDR3 protein. The sample lists approximately 980,000 distinct CDR3 sequences; around 30% were seen once. Sample: PBMCs, mostly from graft donor cells, taken 360 days after TCRalphabeta/CD19-depleted stem cell transplant. These receptors all come from a boy under two years old who had a stem cell transplant for SCID, so the T cells may come from the graft donor.

The table lists this clonotype with a few counts. The chain couples TRBV20-1 to TRBJ1-1; the D gene is possibly TRBD1 (5 bases). Trimming removed 0 bases from V and 0 bases from J, with 14 bases in between. Germline V gene lookup returns CDR1 DFQATT and CDR2 SNEGSKA (reference sequence). The CDR3 contains 16 residues. The CDR3 loop reads CSARDHREGMNTEAFF. As DNA, the CDR3 is TGCAGTGCTAGAGATCATAGGGAGGGGATGAACACTGAAGCTTTCTTT.

J is TRBJ1-1 and V is TRBV5-5, with a possible D match to TRBD1 (5 bases). Germline CDR1 reads SGHKS; CDR2 reads YYEKEE (reference sequence). V was cut by 5 bases and J by 8 bases, with 19 bases left in between. This CDR3 has 14 residues. The CDR3 spells CASRLRPQGGEAFF. The CDR3 DNA is TGTGCCAGCAGACTACGACCTCAGGGAGGGGAAGCTTTCTTT.

V is TRBV10-3 and J is TRBJ1-1; possibly TRBD1 for D (6 bases). Looked up from germline, CDR1 is ENHRY and CDR2 is SYGVKD. This CDR3 spans 14 amino acids. Between the trimmed V and J ends, which lost 0 bases and 7 bases, there was a span of 12 bases. CDR3: CAISESTGRGEAFF. The CDR3 region has the DNA TGTGCCATCAGTGAGTCTACAGGGAGGGGTGAAGCTTTCTTT.

This clonotype was found a few times. V usage is TRBV7-6 and J usage is TRBJ2-7; 12 positions agree with TRBD1. The CDR3 totals 17 residues. The germline gives CDR1 SGHVS, CDR2 FNYEAQ. After removal of 1 base from V and 7 bases from J, the junction contained 11 bases not matched to a gene. The DNA for the CDR3 is TGTGCCAGCAGCTTAGATCCCCCGGGACAGGGGGCGTCGGAGCAGTACTTC. Protein: CASSLDPPGQGASEQYF. The entire variable domain, with the rest obtained from reference TRBV7-6 and TRBJ2-7, is as follows: GAGVSQSPRYKVTKRGQDVALRCDPISGHVSLYWYRQALGQGPEFLTYFNYEAQQDKSGLPNDRFSAERPEGSISTLTIQRTEQRDSAMYRCASSLDPPGQGASEQYFGPGTRLTVT.

This clonotype has only a few counts. The chain joins TRBV12-3 or TRBV12-4 to TRBJ2-3, with 8 nucleotides matching TRBD2. V was pared by 5 bases and J by 2 bases, with 9 bases of the junction left unmatched. This CDR3 is 16 amino acids long. The CDR3 protein is CASSLPGGGNTDTQYF. In nucleotides, the CDR3 is TGTGCCAGCAGTCTCCCCGGGGGGGGCAACACAGATACGCAGTATTTT.

This chain links TRBV20-1 with TRBJ1-5; D remains ambiguous. The germline V gene has CDR1 DFQATT and CDR2 SNEGSKA (reference sequence). V lost 4 bases to trimming and J lost 2 bases, with 6 bases between them. This CDR3 is built from 12 residues. In DNA, the CDR3 is TGCAGTGCTACCGAAGGCAATCAGCCCCAGCATTTT. Residues: CSATEGNQPQHF.

The genes are TRBV28 and TRBJ1-1; unclear D gene. Germline lookup yields CDR1 MDHEN and CDR2 SYDVKM. Trimming removed 3 bases from V and 8 bases from J, with 10 bases in between. This CDR3 region has 12 residues. For the CDR3, the DNA is TGTGCCAGCAGTTTCTCCCTACAGGAAGCTTTCTTT. It yields the protein CASSFSLQEAFF.

The chain is built from TRBV30 and TRBJ2-7; D ambiguous. V dropped 3 bases and J dropped 2 bases, with 11 bases sitting between them. Germline V gene sequence: CDR1 GTSNPN, CDR2 SVGIG (reference sequence). This CDR3 spans 13 amino acids. In DNA, the CDR3 is TGTGCCTGGAGGCCCACTACCCCCTACGAGCAGTACTTC. Residues: CAWRPTTPYEQYF.

This chain joins TRBV27 and TRBJ2-7, with TRBD1 matching over 7 bases. The junction had 13 bases not matched to a gene; V was cut back by 6 bases and J by 8 bases. The V gene's germline CDR1 is MNHEY and CDR2 SMNVEV (reference sequence). CDR3 size: 14 residues. The CDR3 bases are TGTGCCAGCAGCCGAGCCCAACAGGGGATGAAGCAGTACTTC. Translating gives CASSRAQQGMKQYF.

The chain uses TRBV20-1 and TRBJ2-7; 7 positions agree with TRBD2. With 2 bases clipped from V and 2 bases from J, the junction kept 9 bases outside the gene matches. Germline V CDR1 and CDR2: DFQATT, SNEGSKA (reference sequence). The CDR3 runs 15 residues. Written as DNA, the CDR3 is TGCAGTGCTAGAAGCGGGGCTGGGGCCGCCTACGAGCAGTACTTC. This translates into CSARSGAGAAYEQYF.

Only a few counts were recorded for this clonotype. The chain links TRBV10-3 to TRBJ2-3; TRBD1 agrees at 9 bases. The CDR3 has 17 residues. V was pared by 6 bases and J by 0 bases, with 10 bases of the junction left unmatched. Germline loops: CDR1 ENHRY, CDR2 SYGVKD. The CDR3 DNA is TGTGCCATCAGCTCGAGACCGGGACAGGGAAGCACAGATACGCAGTATTTT. Encoded protein: CAISSRPGQGSTDTQYF.

The chain combines TRBV5-6 with TRBJ2-3; D unclear. V was shortened by 1 base and J by 2 bases, with 11 bases between the two germline ends. This CDR3 contains 15 residues. Germline V gene lookup returns CDR1 SGHDT and CDR2 YYEEEE. The CDR3 region is CASSLSSLSTDTQYF. DNA of the CDR3: TGTGCCAGCAGCTTGAGTAGCCTATCCACAGATACGCAGTATTTT.

This clonotype was seen only a few times. The genes are TRBV2 and TRBJ2-3; 7 nucleotides agree with TRBD1. The CDR3 is made up of 14 amino acids. CDR1 and CDR2 from the germline V gene are SNHLY and FYNNEI. Trimming cost V 6 bases and J 6 bases; bases outside gene matches: 9. The CDR3: CASRRGRGSDTQYF. For the CDR3, the DNA is TGTGCCAGCAGAAGGGGGCGAGGGTCCGATACGCAGTATTTT.

The rearrangement uses TRBV7-8 and TRBJ2-1; TRBD2 aligns across 14 bases. V shed 4 bases, J shed 11 bases, and the junction held 7 bases outside the gene matches. CDR1 is SGHVS and CDR2 is FQNEAQ in the germline V gene. CDR3 length: 15 residues. The CDR3 is CASSWGLAGDTQQFF. CDR3 nucleotides: TGTGCCAGCAGCTGGGGACTAGCGGGGGACACACAGCAGTTCTTC.

The chain couples TRBV30 to TRBJ1-1, with D perhaps TRBD1 (6 bases). Trimming removed 1 base at V and 3 bases at J, with 9 bases between. This CDR3 spans 13 amino acids. CDR1 and CDR2 (germline): GTSNPN, SVGIG (reference sequence). CDR3 region: CAWSGGGHTEAFF. Written as DNA, the CDR3 is TGTGCCTGGAGTGGGGGGGGGCACACTGAAGCTTTCTTT.

The chain has TRBV5-6 and TRBJ2-7; 10 nucleotides match TRBD1. The V segment lost 0 bases and the J segment 2 bases; nucleotides outside the gene matches: 5. Germline V lookup: CDR1 SGHDT, CDR2 YYEEEE. The CDR3 length is 16 residues. In DNA, the CDR3 is TGTGCCAGCAGCTTGGGCGGACAGGGGGTCCCCTACGAGCAGTACTTC. Amino acid sequence: CASSLGGQGVPYEQYF.

The chain recombines TRBV18 with TRBJ2-7; weak D call: TRBD2 (6 bases). Trimming took 1 base from V and 0 from J, leaving 13 bases between them. The CDR3 length is 16 residues. The germline V gene has CDR1 KGHSH and CDR2 LQKENI. The CDR3 loop is CASSPLEAGLSYEQYF. The CDR3 nucleotides read TGTGCCAGCTCACCACTGGAGGCGGGGCTCTCCTACGAGCAGTACTTC.

This clonotype has only a few counts. The chain is built from TRBV20-1 and TRBJ1-5, with 8 bases aligning to TRBD1. V lost 3 bases and J lost 3; bases outside the gene matches: 4. The CDR3 spans 14 residues. Germline V gives CDR1 DFQATT, CDR2 SNEGSKA (reference sequence). CDR3 sequence: CSASWTGINQPQHF. The CDR3 nucleotides are TGCAGTGCTAGTTGGACAGGGATCAATCAGCCCCAGCATTTT.

There are a few counts of this clonotype. The chain employs TRBV12-3 or TRBV12-4 and TRBJ1-5; D gene ambiguous. The V end lost 6 bases, the J end lost 7 bases, and 10 bases lay between the germline ends. CDR3 length: 12 residues. CDR3 DNA: TGTGCCAGCAGCCCTGGGTGGCAGCCCCAGCATTTT. It yields the protein CASSPGWQPQHF.

This clonotype was detected only a few times. This chain connects TRBV5-1 to TRBJ1-1; D might be TRBD1 (5 bases). V was shortened by 0 bases and J by 0 bases, with 9 bases between the two germline ends. Germline CDR1 SGHRS, CDR2 YFSETQ. The CDR3 is 15 residues long. For the CDR3, the DNA is TGCGCCAGCAGCTTGGATCCGGACATGAACACTGAAGCTTTCTTT. Its translation is CASSLDPDMNTEAFF.

The CDR3 loop reads CASPLLAGGRENIQYF. CDR3 in DNA: TGTGCCAGCCCCTTGCTAGCGGGGGGACGGGAAAACATTCAGTACTTC. V and J are TRBV12-3 or TRBV12-4 and TRBJ2-4; 11 bases are shared with TRBD2. Trimming removed 8 bases from V and 5 bases from J; junction bases left unmatched: 11. The CDR3 has 16 residues.

The J gene is TRBJ1-1, the V gene TRBV5-8, with D possibly being TRBD1 (6 bases). Trimming removed 2 bases at V and 10 bases at J, with 15 bases between. The germline CDR1 and CDR2 sequences are SGHTS and YDEGEE. The CDR3 extends over 13 amino acids. CDR3 sequence reads: CASSFSGTPSAFF. The CDR3 DNA reads as TGTGCCAGCAGCTTTTCCGGGACACCTTCAGCTTTCTTT.

In its sample, this clonotype was seen a few times. V is TRBV4-3 and J is TRBJ2-1, with D tentatively TRBD1 (6 bases). Trimming pared 1 base from V and 8 bases from J, leaving 18 bases between. Germline V gene lookup returns CDR1 LGHNA and CDR2 YSLEER. The CDR3 sequence is 16 residues long. The DNA of the CDR3 is TGCGCCAGCAGCCAAGGGCTCCTGGGGGCCGGGGATGAGCAGTTCTTC. Residues: CASSQGLLGAGDEQFF.